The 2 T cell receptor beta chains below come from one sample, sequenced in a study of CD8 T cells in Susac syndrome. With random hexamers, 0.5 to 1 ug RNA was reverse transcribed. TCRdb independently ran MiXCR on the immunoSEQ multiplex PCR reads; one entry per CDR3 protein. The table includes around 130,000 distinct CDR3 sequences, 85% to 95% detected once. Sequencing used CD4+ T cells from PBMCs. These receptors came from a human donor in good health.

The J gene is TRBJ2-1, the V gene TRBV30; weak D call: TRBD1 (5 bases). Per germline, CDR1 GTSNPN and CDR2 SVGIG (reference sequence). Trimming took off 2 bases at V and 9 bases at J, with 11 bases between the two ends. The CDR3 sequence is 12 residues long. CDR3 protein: CAWSKGAGEQFF. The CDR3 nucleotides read TGTGCCTGGAGTAAAGGGGCCGGTGAGCAGTTCTTC.

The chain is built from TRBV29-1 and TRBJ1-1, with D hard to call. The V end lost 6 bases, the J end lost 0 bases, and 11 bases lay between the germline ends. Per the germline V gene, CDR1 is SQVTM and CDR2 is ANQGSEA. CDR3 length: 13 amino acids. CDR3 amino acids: CSVLRRLNTEAFF. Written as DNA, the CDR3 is TGCAGCGTGTTGCGGAGGTTGAACACTGAAGCTTTCTTT. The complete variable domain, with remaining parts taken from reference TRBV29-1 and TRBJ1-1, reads SAVISQKPSRDICQRGTSLTIQCQVDSQVTMMFWYRQQPGQSLTLIATANQGSEATYESGFVIDKFPISRPNLTFSTLTVSNMSPEDSSIYLCSVLRRLNTEAFFGQGTRLTVV.